This T cell receptor delta chain was sequenced for a study of human gamma delta and Vdelta1 T cells. Study-wide results and caveats: Acute myeloid leukemia was reportedly broadly targeted by polyclonal Delta One T cells.

TCRdb re-called the PCR reads via CATT. The sample shows some 13,000 delta-chain clones, roughly 45% of them seen only once. This clone has a single count. Its antigen is undetermined. Germline CDR1 TSWWSYY, CDR2 QGS. With 0 bases clipped from V and 6 bases from J, the junction kept 37 bases outside the gene matches. The CDR3 covers 25 residues. This TCR came from a human donor in good health. The chain combines TRDV1 with TRDJ1; 7 positions agree with TRDD3. Sequencing was performed on Vdelta1 gamma-delta T cells from blood grown in culture (DOT cells). This chain's CDR3 is CALGELPVWAPGGVSYAWGDYKLIF. The CDR3 bases are TGTGCTCTTGGGGAACTCCCCGTTTGGGCTCCCGGTGGGGTGTCGTATGCGTGGGGGGATTATAAACTCATCTTT.